What follows describes a single T cell receptor (beta chain). The CDR3 runs to 16 residues. The V end lost 7 bases, the J end lost 8 bases, and 27 bases lay between the germline ends. CDR1 and CDR2 (germline): SGHRS, YFSETQ. The data stem from a study of blood T cells in healthy people across ages. A second PCR, run for roughly 7 to 11 cycles, used a sample-barcoded 5' primer plus a J-beta primer mix. TCRdb re-called the 5' RACE reads with MiXCR, one entry per CDR3 protein. Here the sample spans about 1.7 million distinct CDR3 sequences, 28% being singletons. The sequence derives from a woman aged 30 to 39 in good health. Sequencing input: blood. The chain joins TRBV5-1 to TRBJ1-2; TRBD1 is a possible D gene (6 bases). This CDR3 reads CASRVIIGTGQGGYTF. CDR3 bases: TGCGCCAGCCGCGTCATTATCGGCACGGGCCAGGGGGGCTACACCTTC.